The clone carrying this TCR beta chain was found once. Trimming took off 1 base at V and 3 bases at J, with 7 bases between the two ends. This CDR3 has 14 amino acids. CDR1 LNHNV and CDR2 YYDKDF come from the germline V gene (reference sequence). The entry originates in a study of radiotherapy plus CTLA-4 blockade in lung cancer. Using immunoSEQ multiplex PCR, the repertoire was profiled, and TCRdb retains in-frame clones only, with some absent. The sample carries about 59,000 clones, approximately 79% recorded once. The chain has TRBV15 and TRBJ1-5; a possible D gene is TRBD1 (6 bases). Material: peripheral blood, obtained from a patient treated with radiotherapy plus ipilimumab. The receptor's source is a human donor with non-small cell lung cancer who had a complete response to radiotherapy plus ipilimumab. The CDR3 sequence is CATSRAGDNQPQHF. The CDR3 DNA follows: TGTGCCACCAGCAGAGCAGGGGACAATCAGCCCCAGCATTTT.